The 14 T cell receptor beta chains given below trace back to one sample, sequenced in a study of blood T cells in healthy people across ages. A second PCR of roughly 7 to 11 cycles used a sample-barcoded 5' primer and a J-beta primer mix. One entry per CDR3 protein, called by TCRdb with MiXCR from the 5' RACE reads. Of 1,500,000 or so distinct CDR3 sequences in the sample, around 59% are singletons; the top ten hold 5.5% to 8%. The sequenced sample was blood. The receptor source for this set is a man between 18 and 29 years old in good health.

This chain links TRBV18 with TRBJ2-7; D is unclear. This CDR3 is built from 15 residues. The germline V gene has CDR1 KGHSH and CDR2 LQKENI. Trimming stripped 3 bases from V and 3 bases from J, with 15 bases between. For the CDR3, the DNA is TGTGCCAGCTCACCGGGAACCATAATAGGCTACGAGCAGTACTTC. It codes for CASSPGTIIGYEQYF.

The chain couples TRBV4-2 to TRBJ2-1, with 11 bases identical to TRBD2. With V trimmed by 0 bases and J by 5 bases, 3 bases remained unmatched. The CDR3 runs 16 residues. In germline, CDR1 is LGHNA, CDR2 YNFKEQ. The CDR3 reads CASSQDLAGGNNEQFF. The DNA of the CDR3 is TGTGCCAGCAGCCAAGATTTAGCGGGGGGGAACAATGAGCAGTTCTTC.

The count of this clonotype is one. The V gene is TRBV4-2, the J gene TRBJ1-2; 8 bases are a match to TRBD1. The CDR3 has 17 residues. CDR1 and CDR2 (germline): LGHNA, YNFKEQ. Trimming at V came to 4 bases and at J to 4 bases, leaving 14 bases not matched to a gene. CDR3 amino acids: CASSLTDRDNLFYGYTF. The CDR3 DNA is TGTGCCAGCAGCCTCACGGACAGGGACAATCTCTTCTATGGCTACACCTTC.

This clonotype appeared a single time. The chain uses TRBV7-2 and TRBJ1-1; possibly TRBD1 for D (6 bases). CDR3 length: 16 residues. V was pared by 4 bases and J by 1 base, with 16 bases between. Germline V gives CDR1 SGHTA, CDR2 FQGNSA. The CDR3 reads CASSWPLDRQNTEAFF. DNA for the CDR3: TGTGCCAGCAGCTGGCCTTTAGACAGGCAGAACACTGAAGCTTTCTTT.

This chain connects TRBV6-2 or TRBV6-3 to TRBJ1-5; tentatively, D is TRBD1 (6 bases). V lost 4 bases to trimming and J lost 0 bases, with 19 bases between them. This CDR3 region has 18 residues. Per germline, CDR1 MNHEY and CDR2 SVGEGT. The CDR3 here is CASSSAKGEVYSNQPQHF. The DNA of the CDR3 is TGTGCCAGCAGTTCCGCCAAGGGGGAAGTATATAGCAATCAGCCCCAGCATTTT.

J is TRBJ2-3 and V is TRBV20-1, with D possibly TRBD1 on 6 matching bases. Germline V gene lookup returns CDR1 DFQATT and CDR2 SNEGSKA (reference sequence). V was trimmed by 1 base and J by 2 bases, leaving 16 bases between them. There are 16 residues in the CDR3. The CDR3, as DNA: TGCAGTGCTAGAGGCCTCCAACAGGGCTTCACAGATACGCAGTATTTT. Translating it yields CSARGLQQGFTDTQYF.

V usage is TRBV20-1 and J usage is TRBJ1-2; D is uncertain. The V gene's germline CDR1 is DFQATT and CDR2 SNEGSKA (reference sequence). V lost 0 bases and J 5 bases, leaving 10 bases between the germline ends. The CDR3 has 13 amino acids. The CDR3 loop is CSARDARLYGYTF. The CDR3 DNA sequence: TGCAGTGCTAGAGATGCCAGACTGTATGGCTACACCTTC.

This clonotype has only one observation. This may stem from a read error, because a much larger clone lies one nucleotide away. The chain is built from TRBV30 and TRBJ2-7; 7 nucleotides agree with TRBD1. The V gene's germline CDR1 is GTSNPN and CDR2 SVGIG (reference sequence). J lost 6 bases, V lost 2 bases, and 4 bases had no gene match. The CDR3 contains 12 residues. CDR3 DNA sequence: TGTGCCTGGAGTTCCCGACAGGGCGAGCAGTACTTC. Translation: CAWSSRQGEQYF.

V usage is TRBV12-3 or TRBV12-4 and J usage is TRBJ2-7; the D gene is possibly TRBD1 (5 bases). The CDR3 is made up of 12 amino acids. The V and J ends lost 4 bases and 10 bases respectively, with 14 bases between them. CDR3 amino acids: CASSSQGSNQYF. Here the CDR3 DNA reads TGTGCCAGCAGTTCCCAGGGTTCTAACCAGTACTTC.

The chain couples TRBV27 to TRBJ1-5, with D tentatively TRBD1 (5 bases). The CDR3 contains 14 residues. CDR1 and CDR2 (germline): MNHEY, SMNVEV (reference sequence). V was shortened by 4 bases and J by 3 bases, with 10 bases between the two germline ends. CDR3 in DNA: TGTGCCAGCAGTTGGGGCAGTACCAATCAGCCCCAGCATTTT. This sequence encodes CASSWGSTNQPQHF.

This clonotype was observed a few times. The V gene is TRBV6-5, the J gene TRBJ2-3; 8 nucleotides line up with TRBD1. The germline gives CDR1 MNHEY, CDR2 SVGAGI. There are 13 residues in the CDR3. The J segment lost 4 bases and the V segment lost 8 bases, leaving 5 bases of the junction unmatched. This CDR3 is CASGQGRADTQYF. CDR3 coding DNA: TGTGCCAGCGGACAGGGAAGAGCAGATACGCAGTATTTT.

The chain uses TRBV6-1 and TRBJ2-1; 7 bases line up with TRBD2. J lost 7 bases, V lost 6 bases, and 12 bases had no gene match. Germline CDR1 is MNHNS and CDR2 is SASEGT. This CDR3 region has 15 residues. The CDR3 spells CASRAPGEGANEQFF. The DNA of the CDR3 is TGTGCCAGCAGAGCTCCGGGGGAGGGAGCAAATGAGCAGTTCTTC.

This chain links TRBV29-1 with TRBJ1-1; tentative D call: TRBD1 (6 bases). The CDR3 is 14 amino acids. The V end lost 6 bases, the J end lost 4 bases, and 18 bases lay between the germline ends. Looked up from germline, CDR1 is SQVTM and CDR2 is ANQGSEA. DNA for the CDR3: TGCAGCGTAAGAACAGGGTTAATTGGCACTGAAGCTTTCTTT. Encoded protein: CSVRTGLIGTEAFF.

The gene calls are TRBV7-9 and TRBJ2-1; 9 bases align to TRBD1. Germline loops: CDR1 SEHNR, CDR2 FQNEAQ (reference sequence). Unmatched junction bases numbered 10, after V lost 5 bases and J lost 2 bases. CDR3 length: 17 amino acids. The CDR3 bases are TGTGCCAGCAGCCCACGACTGGACAGGGGAACCTACAATGAGCAGTTCTTC. Its protein is CASSPRLDRGTYNEQFF.